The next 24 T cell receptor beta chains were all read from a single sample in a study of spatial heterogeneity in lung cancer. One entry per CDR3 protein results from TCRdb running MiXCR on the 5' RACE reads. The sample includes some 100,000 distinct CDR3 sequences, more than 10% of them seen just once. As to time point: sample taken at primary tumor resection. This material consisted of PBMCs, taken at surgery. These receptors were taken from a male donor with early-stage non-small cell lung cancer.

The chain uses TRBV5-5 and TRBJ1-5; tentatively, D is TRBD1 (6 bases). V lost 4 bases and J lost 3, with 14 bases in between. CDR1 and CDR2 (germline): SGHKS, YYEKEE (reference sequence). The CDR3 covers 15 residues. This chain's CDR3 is CASSIRQELNQPQHF. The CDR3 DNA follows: TGTGCCAGCAGCATTCGACAGGAGCTCAATCAGCCCCAGCATTTT. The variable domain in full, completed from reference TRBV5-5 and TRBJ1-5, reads DAGVTQSPTHLIKTRGQQVTLRCSPISGHKSVSWYQQVLGQGPQFIFQYYEKEERGRGNFPDRFSARQFPNYSSELNVNALLLGDSALYLCASSIRQELNQPQHFGDGTRLSIL.

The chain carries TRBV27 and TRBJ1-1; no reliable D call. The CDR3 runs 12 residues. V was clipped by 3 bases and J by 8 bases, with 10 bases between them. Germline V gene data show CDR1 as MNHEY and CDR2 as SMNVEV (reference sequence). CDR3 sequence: CASSFLGSEAFF. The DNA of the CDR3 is TGTGCCAGCAGTTTTCTTGGGAGCGAAGCTTTCTTT.

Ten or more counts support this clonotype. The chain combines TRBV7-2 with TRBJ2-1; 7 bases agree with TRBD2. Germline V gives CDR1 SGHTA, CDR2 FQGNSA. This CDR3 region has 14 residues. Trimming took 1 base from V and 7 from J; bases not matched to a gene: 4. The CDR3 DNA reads TGTGCCAGCAGCTTAGGGGGAGGGTGGAATGAGCAGTTCTTC. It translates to CASSLGGGWNEQFF.

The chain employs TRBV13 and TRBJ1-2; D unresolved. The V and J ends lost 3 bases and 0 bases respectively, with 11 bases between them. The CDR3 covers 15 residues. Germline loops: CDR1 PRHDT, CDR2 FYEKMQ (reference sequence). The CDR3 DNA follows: TGTGCCAGCAGCTTTTGGACGGTGACTAACTATGGCTACACCTTC. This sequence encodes CASSFWTVTNYGYTF.

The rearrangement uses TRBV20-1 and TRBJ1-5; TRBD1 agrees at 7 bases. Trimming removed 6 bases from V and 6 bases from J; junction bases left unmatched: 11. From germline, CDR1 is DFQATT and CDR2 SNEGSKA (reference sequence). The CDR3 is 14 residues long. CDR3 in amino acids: CSAPVRGGGQPQHF. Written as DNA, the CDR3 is TGCAGTGCACCAGTCAGGGGGGGTGGTCAGCCCCAGCATTTT.

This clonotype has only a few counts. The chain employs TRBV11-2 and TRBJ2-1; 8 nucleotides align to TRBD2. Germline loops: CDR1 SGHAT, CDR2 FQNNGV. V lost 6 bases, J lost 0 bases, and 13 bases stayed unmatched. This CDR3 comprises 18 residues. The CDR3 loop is CASRLNLGTRSSYNEQFF. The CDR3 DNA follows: TGTGCCAGCAGATTAAACCTTGGGACTAGGTCCTCCTACAATGAGCAGTTCTTC.

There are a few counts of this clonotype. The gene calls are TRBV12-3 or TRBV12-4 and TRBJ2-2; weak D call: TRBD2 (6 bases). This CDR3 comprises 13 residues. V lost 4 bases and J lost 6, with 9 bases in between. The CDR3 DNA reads TGTGCCAGCAGTTGGTGGGGGGCCGGGGAGCTGTTTTTT. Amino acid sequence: CASSWWGAGELFF.

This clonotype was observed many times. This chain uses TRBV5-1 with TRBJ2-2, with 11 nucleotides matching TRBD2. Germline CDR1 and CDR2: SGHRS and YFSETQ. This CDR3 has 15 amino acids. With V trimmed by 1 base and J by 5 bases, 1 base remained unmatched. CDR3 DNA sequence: TGCGCCAGCAGCTTGCTAGCGGGAGGAACCGGGGAGCTGTTTTTT. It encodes CASSLLAGGTGELFF.

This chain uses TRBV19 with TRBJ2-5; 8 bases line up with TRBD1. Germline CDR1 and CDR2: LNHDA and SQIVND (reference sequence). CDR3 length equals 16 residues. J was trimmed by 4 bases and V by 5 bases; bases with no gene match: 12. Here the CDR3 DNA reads TGTGCCAGTAGTCCACCCCGCGGCAGGGGGCCAGAGACCCAGTACTTC. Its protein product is CASSPPRGRGPETQYF.

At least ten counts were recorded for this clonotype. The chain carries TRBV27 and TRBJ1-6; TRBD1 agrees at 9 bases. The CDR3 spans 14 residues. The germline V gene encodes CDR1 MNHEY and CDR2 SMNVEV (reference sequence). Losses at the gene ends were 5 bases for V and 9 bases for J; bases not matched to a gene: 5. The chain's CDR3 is CASSPLDRGSPLHF. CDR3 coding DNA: TGTGCCAGCAGTCCCCTGGACAGGGGTTCACCCCTCCACTTT.

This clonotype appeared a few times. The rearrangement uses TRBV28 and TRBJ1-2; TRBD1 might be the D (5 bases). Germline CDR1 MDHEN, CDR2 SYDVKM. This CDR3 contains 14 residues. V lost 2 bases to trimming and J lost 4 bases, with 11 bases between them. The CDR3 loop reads CASSLSREGYGYTF. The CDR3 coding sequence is TGTGCCAGCAGTTTAAGCAGGGAGGGCTATGGCTACACCTTC.

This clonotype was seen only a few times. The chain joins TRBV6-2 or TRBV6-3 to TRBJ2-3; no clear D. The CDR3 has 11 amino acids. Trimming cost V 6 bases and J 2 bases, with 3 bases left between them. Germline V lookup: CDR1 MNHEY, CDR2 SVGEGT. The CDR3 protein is CASSDTDTQYF. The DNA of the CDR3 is TGTGCCAGCAGCGACACAGATACGCAGTATTTT.

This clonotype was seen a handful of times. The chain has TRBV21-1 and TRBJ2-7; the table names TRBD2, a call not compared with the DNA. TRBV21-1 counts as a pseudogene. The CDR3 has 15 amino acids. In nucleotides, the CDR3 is TGTGCCAGCAGCAAAGGGAGGACTAGCGTTTACGAGCAGTACTTC. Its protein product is CASSKGRTSVYEQYF.

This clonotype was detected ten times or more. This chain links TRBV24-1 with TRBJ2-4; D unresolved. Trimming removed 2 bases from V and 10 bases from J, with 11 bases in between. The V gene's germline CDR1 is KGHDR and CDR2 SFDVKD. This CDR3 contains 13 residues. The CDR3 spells CATSDSLTRIQYF. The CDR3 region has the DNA TGTGCCACCAGTGATTCGCTGACTCGGATTCAGTACTTC.

CDR3 sequence (DNA): TGTGCCACCAGGTCTATGAGGGGAACAGATACGCAGTATTTT. Translated: CATRSMRGTDTQYF. The chain recombines TRBV15 with TRBJ2-3; tentatively, D is TRBD1 or TRBD2 (5 bases each). V lost 6 bases, J lost 3 bases, and 13 bases lay in between. The CDR3 has 14 amino acids. Germline-derived CDR1 and CDR2 are LNHNV and YYDKDF (reference sequence).

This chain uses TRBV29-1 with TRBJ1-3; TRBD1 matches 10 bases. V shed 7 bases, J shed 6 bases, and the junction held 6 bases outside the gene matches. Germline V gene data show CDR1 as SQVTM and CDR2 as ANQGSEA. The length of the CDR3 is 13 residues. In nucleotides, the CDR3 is TGCAGCGCTTCCGGGACAGGGGAAAACACCATATATTTT. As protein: CSASGTGENTIYF.

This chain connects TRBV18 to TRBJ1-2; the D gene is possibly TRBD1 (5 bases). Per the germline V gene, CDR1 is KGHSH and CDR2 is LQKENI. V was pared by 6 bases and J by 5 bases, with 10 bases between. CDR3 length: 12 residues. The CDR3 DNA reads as TGTGCCAGCTCCGCACAGGAATATGGCTACACCTTC. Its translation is CASSAQEYGYTF.

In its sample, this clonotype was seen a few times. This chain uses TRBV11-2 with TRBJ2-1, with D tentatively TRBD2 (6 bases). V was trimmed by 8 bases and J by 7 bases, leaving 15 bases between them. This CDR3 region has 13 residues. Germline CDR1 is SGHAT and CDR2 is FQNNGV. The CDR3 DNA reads TGTGCCAGCGGAACCGGGACTGTGAATGAGCAGTTCTTC. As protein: CASGTGTVNEQFF.

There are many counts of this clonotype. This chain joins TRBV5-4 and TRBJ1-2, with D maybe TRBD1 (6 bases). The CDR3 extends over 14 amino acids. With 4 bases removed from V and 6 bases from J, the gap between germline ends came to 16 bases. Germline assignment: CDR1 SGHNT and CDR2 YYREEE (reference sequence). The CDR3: CASSLSPGHHGYTF. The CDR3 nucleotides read TGTGCCAGCAGCCTTTCTCCGGGACACCATGGCTACACCTTC.

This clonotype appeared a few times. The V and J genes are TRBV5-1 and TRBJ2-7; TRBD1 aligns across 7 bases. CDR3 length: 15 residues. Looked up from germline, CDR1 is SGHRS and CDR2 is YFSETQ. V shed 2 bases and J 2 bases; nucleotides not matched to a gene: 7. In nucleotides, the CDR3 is TGCGCCAGCAGCTTCGGACAGGTCGACCCCTACGAGCAGTACTTC. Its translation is CASSFGQVDPYEQYF.

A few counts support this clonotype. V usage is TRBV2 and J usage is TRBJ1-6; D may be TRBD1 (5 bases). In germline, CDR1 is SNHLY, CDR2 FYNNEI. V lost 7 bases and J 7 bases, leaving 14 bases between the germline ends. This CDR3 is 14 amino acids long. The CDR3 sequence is CASKTGTANSPLHF. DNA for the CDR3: TGTGCCAGCAAGACCGGGACGGCCAATTCACCCCTCCACTTT. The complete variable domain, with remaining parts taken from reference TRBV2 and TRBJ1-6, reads EPEVTQTPSHQVTQMGQEVILRCVPISNHLYFYWYRQILGQKVEFLVSFYNNEISEKSEIFDDQFSVERPDGSNFTLKIRSTKLEDSAMYFCASKTGTANSPLHFGNGTRLTVT.

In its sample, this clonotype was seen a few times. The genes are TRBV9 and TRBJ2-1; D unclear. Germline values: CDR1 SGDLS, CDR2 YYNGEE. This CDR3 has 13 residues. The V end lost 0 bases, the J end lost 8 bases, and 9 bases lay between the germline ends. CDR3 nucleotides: TGTGCCAGCAGCGTAGAAAGCTTCGATGAGCAGTTCTTC. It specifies CASSVESFDEQFF.

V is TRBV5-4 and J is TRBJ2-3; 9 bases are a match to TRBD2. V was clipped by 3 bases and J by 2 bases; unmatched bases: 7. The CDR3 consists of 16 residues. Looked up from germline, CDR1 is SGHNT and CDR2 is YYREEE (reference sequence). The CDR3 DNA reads TGTGCCAGCAGCTCTGCACGACTAGCGGACACAGATACGCAGTATTTT. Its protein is CASSSARLADTDTQYF. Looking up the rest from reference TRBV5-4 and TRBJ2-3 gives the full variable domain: ETGVTQSPTHLIKTRGQQVTLRCSSQSGHNTVSWYQQALGQGPQFIFQYYREEENGRGNFPPRFSGLQFPNYSSELNVNALELDDSALYLCASSSARLADTDTQYFGPGTRLTVL.

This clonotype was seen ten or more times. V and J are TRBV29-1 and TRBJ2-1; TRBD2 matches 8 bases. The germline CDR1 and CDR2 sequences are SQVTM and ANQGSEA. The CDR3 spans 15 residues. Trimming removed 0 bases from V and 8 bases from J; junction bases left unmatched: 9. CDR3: CSVEDQGLESDEQFF. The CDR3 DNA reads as TGCAGCGTTGAAGATCAGGGACTAGAGTCCGATGAGCAGTTCTTC.